These 23 T cell receptor beta chains originate from one sample sequenced in a study of early T cells in non-severe SARS-CoV-2 infection. TCRdb re-called the 5' RACE reads with MiXCR, one entry per CDR3 protein. The table records around 32,000 distinct CDR3 sequences, around 6% of them present only once. Sequenced material: whole blood. All receptors derive from an adult who was a healthcare worker with PCR-confirmed SARS-CoV-2 infection or an uninfected control (not recorded which).

This clonotype was seen repeatedly, ten times or more. V usage is TRBV12-3 or TRBV12-4 and J usage is TRBJ1-1, with D perhaps matching TRBD1 (5 bases). The CDR3 extends over 14 amino acids. Trimming shortened V by 4 bases and J by 6 bases, and 15 bases separated the two germline ends. The CDR3 loop is CASSWGTLLPEAFF. The CDR3, as DNA: TGTGCCAGCAGTTGGGGGACCCTCCTACCTGAAGCTTTCTTT.

This clonotype was recorded many times. V usage is TRBV10-3 and J usage is TRBJ2-5; no reliable D call. Germline values: CDR1 ENHRY, CDR2 SYGVKD. The CDR3 runs to 12 residues. With 6 bases removed from V and 2 bases from J, the gap between germline ends came to 7 bases. CDR3 DNA: TGTGCCATCAGGCAGTTTCAAGAGACCCAGTACTTC. Its translation is CAIRQFQETQYF.

This rearrangement joins TRBV13 to TRBJ2-1; 12 nucleotides agree with TRBD2. The V gene end was trimmed by 5 bases and the J gene end by 11 bases; junction bases not matched to a gene: 13. Germline lookup yields CDR1 PRHDT and CDR2 FYEKMQ (reference sequence). This CDR3 contains 16 residues. In nucleotides, the CDR3 is TGTGCCAGCAGCCCCGATGGTCTAGCGGGGGGGCAGAAGCAGTTCTTC. Amino acid sequence: CASSPDGLAGGQKQFF.

There are many counts of this clonotype. CDR3 loop: CSAPDRRQAQHF. The CDR3 bases are TGCAGTGCACCCGACCGGAGACAGGCCCAGCATTTT. The genes are TRBV20-1 and TRBJ1-5, with D possibly matching TRBD1 (6 bases). The length of the CDR3 is 12 residues. Germline values: CDR1 DFQATT, CDR2 SNEGSKA (reference sequence). V was pared by 6 bases and J by 11 bases, with 17 bases between.

This clonotype was observed many times. The V gene is TRBV7-6, the J gene TRBJ1-5; D ambiguous. V lost 2 bases, J lost 7 bases, and 9 bases lay in between. This CDR3 has 13 amino acids. Per germline, CDR1 SGHVS and CDR2 FNYEAQ. CDR3 in amino acids: CASSLKGFQPQHF. The CDR3 nucleotides read TGTGCCAGCAGCTTAAAAGGGTTCCAGCCCCAGCATTTT.

There are many counts of this clonotype. The chain employs TRBV10-3 and TRBJ2-7; 7 bases map to TRBD1. The V gene end was trimmed by 4 bases and the J gene end by 4 bases; junction bases not matched to a gene: 4. This CDR3 contains 13 residues. Germline CDR1 is ENHRY and CDR2 is SYGVKD. The CDR3: CAISVGGLYEQYF. As DNA, the CDR3 is TGTGCCATCAGTGTAGGGGGCCTTTACGAGCAGTACTTC.

This clonotype was observed at least ten times. V usage is TRBV20-1 and J usage is TRBJ2-3; TRBD2 agrees at 9 bases. This CDR3 contains 13 residues. Germline CDR1 is DFQATT and CDR2 is SNEGSKA (reference sequence). The CDR3 reads CRTRGGSADTQYF. CDR3 coding DNA: TGCAGAACGCGGGGGGGATCAGCAGATACGCAGTATTTT.

This clonotype has ten or more counts. This chain joins TRBV20-1 and TRBJ2-4, with D perhaps matching TRBD1 or TRBD2 (5 bases each). Germline assignment: CDR1 DFQATT and CDR2 SNEGSKA (reference sequence). The CDR3 runs to 17 residues. V lost 6 bases and J 2 bases, leaving 23 bases between the germline ends. DNA for the CDR3: TGCAGTGCAGGGTTCGAATTGGGGGTTTTGTCCAAAAACATTCAGTACTTC. Translation gives CSAGFELGVLSKNIQYF.

This clonotype was picked up many times. The chain joins TRBV20-1 to TRBJ1-4; 9 bases are shared with TRBD1. The length of the CDR3 is 14 residues. The V gene's germline CDR1 is DFQATT and CDR2 SNEGSKA (reference sequence). The V segment lost 6 bases and the J segment 6 bases; nucleotides outside the gene matches: 8. In nucleotides, the CDR3 is TGCAGTGCCCTTTGGACAGGGGCGTATGAAAAACTGTTTTTT. Its translation: CSALWTGAYEKLFF.

This clonotype was picked up many times. This rearrangement joins TRBV7-3 to TRBJ1-2; D gene unclear. This CDR3 spans 14 amino acids. Germline values: CDR1 SGHTA, CDR2 FQGTGA. The V end was cut by 6 bases, the J end by 0 bases, with 11 bases between. CDR3 residues: CASSPAGANYGYTF. Here the CDR3 DNA reads TGTGCCAGCAGTCCAGCGGGAGCTAACTATGGCTACACCTTC.

The V and J genes are TRBV9 and TRBJ2-7; D is undetermined. The CDR3 spans 15 residues. Germline loops: CDR1 SGDLS, CDR2 YYNGEE. Trimming left V 2 bases short and J 0 bases short, with 12 bases between. The CDR3 region has the DNA TGTGCCAGCAGCGTCGATGAGTCTGCCTCCTACGAGCAGTACTTC. Protein sequence: CASSVDESASYEQYF. Complete variable domain (other parts from reference TRBV9 and TRBJ2-7): DSGVTQTPKHLITATGQRVTLRCSPRSGDLSVYWYQQSLDQGLQFLIQYYNGEERAKGNILERFSAQQFPDLHSELNLSSLELGDSALYFCASSVDESASYEQYFGPGTRLTVT.

This clonotype came up many times. Here the CDR3 reads CSVEGSDEQYF. The CDR3 DNA follows: TGCAGCGTTGAGGGGTCCGACGAGCAGTACTTC. The chain carries TRBV29-1 and TRBJ2-7, with unresolved D. CDR3 length: 11 amino acids. From germline, CDR1 is SQVTM and CDR2 ANQGSEA. The V end was cut by 3 bases, the J end by 5 bases, with 8 bases between.

This clonotype was seen at least ten times. V and J are TRBV7-6 and TRBJ2-1; D gene uncertain. CDR3 size: 16 residues. V lost 5 bases to trimming and J lost 2 bases, with 16 bases between them. CDR1 and CDR2 from the germline V gene are SGHVS and FNYEAQ. The CDR3 nucleotides read TGTGCCAGCAGCCTCCTTCTTCGAACGACCTACAATGAGCAGTTCTTC. Its translation: CASSLLLRTTYNEQFF.

This clonotype was detected ten times or more. The chain couples TRBV12-3 or TRBV12-4 to TRBJ1-6; no reliable D call. The CDR3 runs 15 residues. V was shortened by 3 bases and J by 8 bases, with 14 bases between the two germline ends. This CDR3 reads CASSFLGLEDSPLHF. The CDR3 DNA reads TGTGCCAGCAGTTTTTTAGGGCTCGAAGATTCACCCCTCCACTTT.

This clonotype has more than one count but fewer than ten. The chain couples TRBV5-1 to TRBJ2-2; TRBD1 aligns across 8 bases. This CDR3 is built from 19 residues. CDR1 and CDR2 (germline): SGHRS, YFSETQ. The junction had 12 bases not matched to a gene; V was cut back by 0 bases and J by 2 bases. The CDR3: CASSLVLIWGTGNTGELFF. The CDR3 coding sequence is TGCGCCAGCAGCTTGGTTCTTATCTGGGGGACAGGAAACACCGGGGAGCTGTTTTTT. Drawing the rest from reference TRBV5-1 and TRBJ2-2, the complete variable domain is KAGVTQTPRYLIKTRGQQVTLSCSPISGHRSVSWYQQTPGQGLQFLFEYFSETQRNKGNFPGRFSGRQFSNSRSEMNVSTLELGDSALYLCASSLVLIWGTGNTGELFFGEGSRLTVL.

Many counts were recorded for this clonotype. The chain joins TRBV20-1 to TRBJ2-1, with TRBD1 matching 10 bases. V lost 6 bases, J lost 8 bases, and 13 bases stayed unmatched. Germline V lookup: CDR1 DFQATT, CDR2 SNEGSKA (reference sequence). The CDR3 totals 15 residues. Here the CDR3 reads CSARRGDRGGYEQFF. DNA for the CDR3: TGCAGTGCCAGGAGGGGGGACAGGGGTGGTTATGAGCAGTTCTTC.

This clonotype has a handful of counts. The chain is built from TRBV14 and TRBJ1-5; D uncertain. Trimming took 1 base from V and 4 from J, leaving 5 bases between them. CDR1 is SGHDN, CDR2 FVKESK, per germline. CDR3 length: 13 amino acids. The CDR3 spells CASSQGRNQPQHF. DNA of the CDR3: TGTGCCAGCAGCCAAGGACGGAATCAGCCCCAGCATTTT.

This clonotype was detected many times. The chain couples TRBV27 to TRBJ1-1; no clear D gene. Trimming pared 5 bases from V and 5 bases from J, leaving 15 bases between. The CDR3 is made up of 14 amino acids. The germline gives CDR1 MNHEY, CDR2 SMNVEV (reference sequence). CDR3 protein: CASSTGFEETEAFF. The CDR3 coding sequence is TGTGCCAGCAGTACGGGGTTTGAAGAGACTGAAGCTTTCTTT.

Of note for this clonotype: Just one base apart from a much larger clone, this may be a read error. The chain employs TRBV5-5 and TRBJ1-3; D uncertain. From germline, CDR1 is SGHKS and CDR2 YYEKEE (reference sequence). The CDR3 totals 15 residues. The CDR3 nucleotides read TGTGTCAGCAGCGCGGCGGAATACTATGGAAACACCATATATTTT. Its protein is CVSSAAEYYGNTIYF.

The CDR3 sequence is CASSQDWAYEQYF. DNA of the CDR3: TGCGCCAGCAGCCAAGATTGGGCGTACGAGCAGTACTTC. The chain combines TRBV4-3 with TRBJ2-7; the D is unclear. Looked up from germline, CDR1 is LGHNA and CDR2 is YSLEER. The CDR3 totals 13 residues. V was clipped by 0 bases and J by 4 bases, with 7 bases between them.

In this sample, this clonotype turned up many times. V usage is TRBV20-1 and J usage is TRBJ2-2; possible D gene TRBD2, 6 bases. The CDR3 is 17 residues long. The germline V gene has CDR1 DFQATT and CDR2 SNEGSKA (reference sequence). Trimming left V 0 bases short and J 3 bases short, with 17 bases between. CDR3 bases: TGCAGTGCTAGAGACCCGCGGGGTTGGTCAGACACCGGGGAGCTGTTTTTT. This codes for CSARDPRGWSDTGELFF.

In regard to this clonotype: Since a much larger clone is just one base distant, this may be a read error. CDR3 region: CASSLADSPLHF. CDR3 DNA sequence: TGTGCCAGCAGCTTAGCCGATTCACCCCTCCATTTT. The chain employs TRBV7-2 and TRBJ1-6; D uncertain. CDR3 length: 12 residues. Germline lookup yields CDR1 SGHTA and CDR2 FQGNSA.

This clonotype has at least ten counts. J is TRBJ1-1 and V is TRBV11-3; D gene ambiguous. The CDR3 is 15 amino acids. Trimming took off 0 bases at V and 1 base at J, with 9 bases between the two ends. CDR1 SGHNT and CDR2 YENEEA come from the germline V gene. The CDR3 is CASSLEGGRNTEAFF. In DNA, the CDR3 is TGTGCCAGCAGCTTAGAGGGCGGTAGGAACACTGAAGCTTTCTTT.